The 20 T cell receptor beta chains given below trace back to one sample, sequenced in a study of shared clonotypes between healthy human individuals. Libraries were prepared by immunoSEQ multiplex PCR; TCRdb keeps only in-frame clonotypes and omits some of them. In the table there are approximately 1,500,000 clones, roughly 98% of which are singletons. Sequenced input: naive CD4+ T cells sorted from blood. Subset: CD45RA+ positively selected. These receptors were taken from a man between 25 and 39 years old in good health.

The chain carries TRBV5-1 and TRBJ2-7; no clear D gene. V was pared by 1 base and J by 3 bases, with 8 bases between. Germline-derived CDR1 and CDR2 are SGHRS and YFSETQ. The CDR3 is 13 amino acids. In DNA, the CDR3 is TGCGCCAGCAGCTTGATCCCGAACTACGAGCAGTACTTC. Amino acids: CASSLIPNYEQYF.

This CDR3 reads CASSFQGWNTGELFF. CDR3 DNA sequence: TGTGCCAGCAGCTTCCAGGGGTGGAACACCGGGGAGCTGTTTTTT. The V gene is TRBV11-2, the J gene TRBJ2-2, with TRBD1 as a possible D gene (6 bases). V lost 3 bases and J lost 1, with 9 bases in between. The CDR3 has 15 residues. Per the germline V gene, CDR1 is SGHAT and CDR2 is FQNNGV.

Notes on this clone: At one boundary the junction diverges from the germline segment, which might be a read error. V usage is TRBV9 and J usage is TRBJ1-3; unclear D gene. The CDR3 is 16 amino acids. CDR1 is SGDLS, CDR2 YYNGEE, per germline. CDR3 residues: CAGSVGTGLSGNTIYF. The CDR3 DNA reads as TGTGCCGGCAGCGTAGGTACCGGCCTCTCTGGAAACACCATATATTTT.

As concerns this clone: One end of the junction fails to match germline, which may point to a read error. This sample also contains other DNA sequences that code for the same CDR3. The CDR3 nucleotides are TGTGCCAGCAGCTTACGCGGGTTGAGGGACACAGATACGCAGTATTTT. The encoded protein is CASSLRGLRDTDTQYF. V and J are TRBV5-1 and TRBJ2-3, with D tentatively TRBD2 (5 bases). The CDR3 spans 16 residues. CDR1 and CDR2 from the germline V gene are SGHRS and YFSETQ.

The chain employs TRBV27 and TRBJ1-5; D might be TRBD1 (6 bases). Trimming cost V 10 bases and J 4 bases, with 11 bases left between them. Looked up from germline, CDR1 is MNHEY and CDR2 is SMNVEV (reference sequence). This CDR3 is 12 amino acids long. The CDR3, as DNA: TGTGCCACCCATGGACAGAATCAGCCCCAGCATTTT. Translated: CATHGQNQPQHF.

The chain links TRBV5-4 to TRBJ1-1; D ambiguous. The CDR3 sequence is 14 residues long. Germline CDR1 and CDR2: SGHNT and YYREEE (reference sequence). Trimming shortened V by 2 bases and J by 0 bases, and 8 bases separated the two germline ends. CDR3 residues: CASSFHVMNTEAFF. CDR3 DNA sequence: TGTGCCAGCAGCTTTCACGTCATGAACACTGAAGCTTTCTTT. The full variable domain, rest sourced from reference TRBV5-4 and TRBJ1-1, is ETGVTQSPTHLIKTRGQQVTLRCSSQSGHNTVSWYQQALGQGPQFIFQYYREEENGRGNFPPRFSGLQFPNYSSELNVNALELDDSALYLCASSFHVMNTEAFFGQGTRLTVV.

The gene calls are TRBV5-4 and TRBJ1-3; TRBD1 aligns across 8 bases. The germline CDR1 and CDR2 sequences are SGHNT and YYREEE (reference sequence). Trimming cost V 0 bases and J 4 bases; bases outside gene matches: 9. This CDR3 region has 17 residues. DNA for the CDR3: TGTGCCAGCAGCTTGGCCGGGCAGGGGGCAGCGGGAAACACCATATATTTT. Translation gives CASSLAGQGAAGNTIYF.

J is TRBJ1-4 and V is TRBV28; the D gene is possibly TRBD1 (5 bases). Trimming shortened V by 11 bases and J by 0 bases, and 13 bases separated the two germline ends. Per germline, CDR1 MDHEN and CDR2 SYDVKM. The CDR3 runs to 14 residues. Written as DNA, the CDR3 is TGTGCCGCGAAGGGGCCCCCAACTAATGAAAAACTGTTTTTT. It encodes CAAKGPPTNEKLFF.

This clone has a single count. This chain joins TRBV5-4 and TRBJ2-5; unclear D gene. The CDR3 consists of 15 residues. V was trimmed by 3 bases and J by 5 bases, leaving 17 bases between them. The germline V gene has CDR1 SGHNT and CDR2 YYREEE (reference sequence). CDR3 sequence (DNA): TGTGCCAGCAGCTCAGGACGGAGTAGATCGGAGACCCAGTACTTC. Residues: CASSSGRSRSETQYF.

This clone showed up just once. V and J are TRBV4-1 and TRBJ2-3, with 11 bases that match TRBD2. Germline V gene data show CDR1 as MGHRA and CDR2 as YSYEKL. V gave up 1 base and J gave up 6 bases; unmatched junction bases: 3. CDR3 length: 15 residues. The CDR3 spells CASSQGSGRGDTQYF. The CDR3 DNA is TGCGCCAGCAGCCAAGGTAGCGGGAGGGGTGATACGCAGTATTTT.

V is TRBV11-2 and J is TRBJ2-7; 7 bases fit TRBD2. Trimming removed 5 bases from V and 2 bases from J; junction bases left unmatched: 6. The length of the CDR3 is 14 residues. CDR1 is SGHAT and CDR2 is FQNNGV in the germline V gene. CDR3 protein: CASSRTSGPYEQYF. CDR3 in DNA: TGTGCCAGCAGCCGGACTAGTGGACCCTACGAGCAGTACTTC.

The CDR3: CASSRDRLPVGEQYF. CDR3 DNA sequence: TGTGCCAGTAGTAGAGACCGGCTCCCGGTTGGCGAGCAGTACTTC. The chain has TRBV19 and TRBJ2-7; no clear D gene. V was clipped by 4 bases and J by 6 bases, with 19 bases between them. The V gene's germline CDR1 is LNHDA and CDR2 SQIVND (reference sequence). The CDR3 is 15 residues long. The entire variable domain, with the rest obtained from reference TRBV19 and TRBJ2-7, is as follows: DGGITQSPKYLFRKEGQNVTLSCEQNLNHDAMYWYRQDPGQGLRLIYYSQIVNDFQKGDIAEGYSVSREKKESFPLTVTSAQKNPTAFYLCASSRDRLPVGEQYFGPGTRLTVT.

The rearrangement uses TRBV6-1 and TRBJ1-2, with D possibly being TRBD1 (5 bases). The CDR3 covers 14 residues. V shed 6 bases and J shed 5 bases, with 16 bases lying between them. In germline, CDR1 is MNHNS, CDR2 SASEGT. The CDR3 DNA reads TGTGCCAGCAGGACCCCCGGGACGATTTATGGCTACACCTTC. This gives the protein CASRTPGTIYGYTF.

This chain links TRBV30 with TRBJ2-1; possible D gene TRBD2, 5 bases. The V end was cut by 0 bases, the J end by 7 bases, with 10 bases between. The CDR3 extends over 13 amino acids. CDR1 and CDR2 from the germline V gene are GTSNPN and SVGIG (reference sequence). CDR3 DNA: TGTGCCTGGAGTGTACTCGGGGTAAATGAGCAGTTCTTC. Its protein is CAWSVLGVNEQFF.

In DNA, the CDR3 is TGTGCCACCAGCGAGAGGTTGGGGGGCAATCAGCCCCAGCATTTT. Encoded protein: CATSERLGGNQPQHF. The chain employs TRBV15 and TRBJ1-5; possibly TRBD1 for D (5 bases). Germline V CDR1 and CDR2: LNHNV, YYDKDF (reference sequence). Trimming took 5 bases from V and 2 from J, leaving 13 bases between them. This CDR3 spans 15 amino acids.

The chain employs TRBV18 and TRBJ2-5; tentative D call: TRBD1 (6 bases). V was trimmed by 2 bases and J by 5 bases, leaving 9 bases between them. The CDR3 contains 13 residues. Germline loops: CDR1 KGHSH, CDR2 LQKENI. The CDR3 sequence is CASSPGGYETQYF. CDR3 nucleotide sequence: TGTGCCAGCTCACCAGGGGGCTACGAGACCCAGTACTTC.

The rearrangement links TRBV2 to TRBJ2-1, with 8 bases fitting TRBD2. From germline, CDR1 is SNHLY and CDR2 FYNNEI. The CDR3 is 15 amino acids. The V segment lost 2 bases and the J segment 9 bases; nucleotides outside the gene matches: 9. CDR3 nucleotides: TGTGCCAGCAGTGAAATAGCGGGACCACCGGTTGAGCAGTTCTTC. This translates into CASSEIAGPPVEQFF. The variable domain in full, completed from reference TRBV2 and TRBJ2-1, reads EPEVTQTPSHQVTQMGQEVILRCVPISNHLYFYWYRQILGQKVEFLVSFYNNEISEKSEIFDDQFSVERPDGSNFTLKIRSTKLEDSAMYFCASSEIAGPPVEQFFGPGTRLTVL.

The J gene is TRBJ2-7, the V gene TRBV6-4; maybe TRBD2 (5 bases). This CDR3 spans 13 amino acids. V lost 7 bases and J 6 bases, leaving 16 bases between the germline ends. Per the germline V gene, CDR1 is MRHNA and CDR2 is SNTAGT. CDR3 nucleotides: TGTGCCAGCACCTTTACTTGGGAGTGCGAGCAGTACTTC. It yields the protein CASTFTWECEQYF.

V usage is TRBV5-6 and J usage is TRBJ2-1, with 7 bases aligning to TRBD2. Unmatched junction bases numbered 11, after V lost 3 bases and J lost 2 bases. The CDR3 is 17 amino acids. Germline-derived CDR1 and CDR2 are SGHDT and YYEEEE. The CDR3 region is CASSSELRAGPYNEQFF. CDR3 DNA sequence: TGTGCCAGCAGCTCTGAGCTGAGAGCGGGGCCCTACAATGAGCAGTTCTTC.

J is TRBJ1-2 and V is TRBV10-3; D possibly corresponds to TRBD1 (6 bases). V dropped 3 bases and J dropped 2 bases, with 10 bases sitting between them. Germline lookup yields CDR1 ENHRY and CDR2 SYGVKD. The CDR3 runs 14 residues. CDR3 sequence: CAISDVTGNYGYTF. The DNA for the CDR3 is TGTGCCATCAGTGACGTAACAGGGAACTATGGCTACACCTTC.